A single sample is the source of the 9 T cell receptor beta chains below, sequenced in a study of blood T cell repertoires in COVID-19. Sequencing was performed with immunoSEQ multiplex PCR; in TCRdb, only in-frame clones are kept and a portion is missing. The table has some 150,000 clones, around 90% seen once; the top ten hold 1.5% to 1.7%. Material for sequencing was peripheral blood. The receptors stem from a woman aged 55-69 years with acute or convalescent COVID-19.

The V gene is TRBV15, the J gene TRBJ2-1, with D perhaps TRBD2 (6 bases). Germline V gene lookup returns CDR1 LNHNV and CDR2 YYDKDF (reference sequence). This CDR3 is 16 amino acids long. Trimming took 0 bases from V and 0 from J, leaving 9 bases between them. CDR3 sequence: CATSRDLGLSYNEQFF. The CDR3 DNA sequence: TGTGCCACCAGCAGAGATTTGGGACTCTCCTACAATGAGCAGTTCTTC.

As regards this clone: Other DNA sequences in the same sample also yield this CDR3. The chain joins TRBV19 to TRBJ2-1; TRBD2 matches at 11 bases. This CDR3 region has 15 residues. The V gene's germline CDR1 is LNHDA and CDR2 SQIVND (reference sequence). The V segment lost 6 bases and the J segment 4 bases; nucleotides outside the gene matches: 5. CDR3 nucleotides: TGTGCCAGTAGCCTAACTAGCGGGGGATACAATGAGCAGTTCTTC. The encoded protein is CASSLTSGGYNEQFF.

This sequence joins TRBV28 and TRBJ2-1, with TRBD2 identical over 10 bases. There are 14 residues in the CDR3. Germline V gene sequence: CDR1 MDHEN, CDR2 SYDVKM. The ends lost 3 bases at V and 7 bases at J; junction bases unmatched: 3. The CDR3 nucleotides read TGTGCCAGCAGTTTTAGCGGGGGGAAGAATGAGCAGTTCTTC. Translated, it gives CASSFSGGKNEQFF.

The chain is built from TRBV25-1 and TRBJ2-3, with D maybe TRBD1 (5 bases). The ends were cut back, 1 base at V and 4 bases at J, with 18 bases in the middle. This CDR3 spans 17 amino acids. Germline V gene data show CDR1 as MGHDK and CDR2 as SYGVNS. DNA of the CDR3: TGTGCCAGCAGTGAATCCAGCGCGACAGACGGCGCAGATACGCAGTATTTT. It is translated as CASSESSATDGADTQYF. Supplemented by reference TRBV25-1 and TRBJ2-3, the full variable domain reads EADIYQTPRYLVIGTGKKITLECSQTMGHDKMYWYQQDPGMELHLIHYSYGVNSTEKGDLSSESTVSRIRTEHFPLTLESARPSHTSQYLCASSESSATDGADTQYFGPGTRLTVL.

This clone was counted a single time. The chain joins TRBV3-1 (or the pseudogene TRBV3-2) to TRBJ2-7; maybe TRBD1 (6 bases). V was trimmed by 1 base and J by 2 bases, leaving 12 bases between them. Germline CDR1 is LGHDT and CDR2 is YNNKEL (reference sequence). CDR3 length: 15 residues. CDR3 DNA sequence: TGTGCCAGCAGCCAAGGACGGGCAGGGGCCTACGAGCAGTACTTC. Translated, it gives CASSQGRAGAYEQYF.

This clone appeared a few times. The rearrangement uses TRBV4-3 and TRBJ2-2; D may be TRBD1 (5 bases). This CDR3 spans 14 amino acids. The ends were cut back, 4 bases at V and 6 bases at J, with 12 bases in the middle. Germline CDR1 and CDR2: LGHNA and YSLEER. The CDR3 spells CASSLRTFPGELFF. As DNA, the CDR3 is TGCGCCAGCAGCCTTAGGACATTCCCCGGGGAGCTGTTTTTT.

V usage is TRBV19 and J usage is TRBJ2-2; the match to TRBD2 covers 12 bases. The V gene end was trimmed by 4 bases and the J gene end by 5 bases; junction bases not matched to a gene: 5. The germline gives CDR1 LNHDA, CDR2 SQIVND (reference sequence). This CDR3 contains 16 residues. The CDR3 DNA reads TGTGCCAGTAGTACTAGCGGGGGGGCCTTAACCGGGGAGCTGTTTTTT. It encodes CASSTSGGALTGELFF.

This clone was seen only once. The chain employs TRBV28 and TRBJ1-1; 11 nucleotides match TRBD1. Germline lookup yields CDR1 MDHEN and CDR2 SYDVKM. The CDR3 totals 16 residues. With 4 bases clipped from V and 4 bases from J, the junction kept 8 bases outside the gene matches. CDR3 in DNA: TGTGCCAGCAGTTCCACCCCCGGGACAGGGGGCACTGAAGCTTTCTTT. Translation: CASSSTPGTGGTEAFF.

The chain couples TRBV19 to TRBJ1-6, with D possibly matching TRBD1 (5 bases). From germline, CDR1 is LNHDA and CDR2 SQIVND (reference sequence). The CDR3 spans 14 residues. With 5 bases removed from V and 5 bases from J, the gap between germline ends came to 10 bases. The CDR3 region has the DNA TGTGCCAGTAGTTCGACAGTAGATAATTCACCCCTCCACTTT. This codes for CASSSTVDNSPLHF. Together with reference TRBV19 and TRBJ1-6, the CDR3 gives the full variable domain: DGGITQSPKYLFRKEGQNVTLSCEQNLNHDAMYWYRQDPGQGLRLIYYSQIVNDFQKGDIAEGYSVSREKKESFPLTVTSAQKNPTAFYLCASSSTVDNSPLHFGNGTRLTVT.